Following are 22 T cell receptor beta chains from one sample sequenced in a study of shared clonotypes between healthy human individuals. TCRdb's table, derived via immunoSEQ multiplex PCR, lists solely in-frame clones and lacks some. Among roughly 1,500,000 clones listed, around 98.5% were seen once. The sample consisted of naive CD4+ T cells sorted from blood. Subset noted: CD45RA+ positively selected. These receptors came from a man in his thirties or forties in good health.

This chain uses TRBV7-9 with TRBJ1-2, with D possibly being TRBD1 (6 bases). CDR1 is SEHNR and CDR2 is FQNEAQ in the germline V gene (reference sequence). This CDR3 is built from 15 residues. The V end was cut by 6 bases, the J end by 3 bases, with 17 bases between. CDR3 in DNA: TGTGCCAGCAGGTCGAACAGGGAGTTGGACTATGGCTACACCTTC. Protein sequence: CASRSNRELDYGYTF.

The chain recombines TRBV2 with TRBJ2-2; D is ambiguous. Trimming removed 6 bases from V and 4 bases from J, with 3 bases in between. Germline values: CDR1 SNHLY, CDR2 FYNNEI. The CDR3 has 11 residues. The CDR3 sequence is CASRSTGELFF. The DNA for the CDR3 is TGTGCCAGCAGGTCCACCGGGGAGCTGTTTTTT.

The V and J genes are TRBV30 and TRBJ2-3; D might be TRBD1 (5 bases). CDR3 length: 12 residues. V was clipped by 8 bases and J by 0 bases, with 9 bases between them. The germline V gene has CDR1 GTSNPN and CDR2 SVGIG (reference sequence). Written as DNA, the CDR3 is TGTGCCGGTAGGGGTAGCACAGATACGCAGTATTTT. It translates to CAGRGSTDTQYF.

The V call is TRBV7-9, the J call TRBJ2-1; 7 nucleotides match TRBD1. This CDR3 region has 14 residues. Germline V gives CDR1 SEHNR, CDR2 FQNEAQ (reference sequence). V dropped 5 bases and J dropped 7; count of bases not matched to a gene: 8. CDR3 in amino acids: CASSRTGPGNEQFF. CDR3 sequence (DNA): TGTGCCAGCAGCCGGACAGGCCCGGGAAATGAGCAGTTCTTC. Supplemented by reference TRBV7-9 and TRBJ2-1, the full variable domain reads DTGVSQNPRHKITKRGQNVTFRCDPISEHNRLYWYRQTLGQGPEFLTYFQNEAQLEKSRLLSDRFSAERPKGSFSTLEIQRTEQGDSAMYLCASSRTGPGNEQFFGPGTRLTVL.

This chain uses TRBV28 with TRBJ2-7, with 8 bases lining up with TRBD1. CDR3 length equals 15 residues. The germline gives CDR1 MDHEN, CDR2 SYDVKM. The ends lost 3 bases at V and 6 bases at J; junction bases unmatched: 10. CDR3 nucleotide sequence: TGTGCCAGCAGTTTGTACCGGACAGGGTCCCTCGAGCAGTACTTC. It translates to CASSLYRTGSLEQYF. The full variable domain, completed using reference TRBV28 and TRBJ2-7, is DVKVTQSSRYLVKRTGEKVFLECVQDMDHENMFWYRQDPGLGLRLIYFSYDVKMKEKGDIPEGYSVSREKKERFSLILESASTNQTSMYLCASSLYRTGSLEQYFGPGTRLTVT.

The chain employs TRBV18 and TRBJ1-1; TRBD1 might be the D (5 bases). The CDR3 sequence is 12 residues long. The V gene lost 3 bases and the J gene lost 8 bases, with 10 bases spanning the gap. CDR1 is KGHSH and CDR2 is LQKENI in the germline V gene. The CDR3 region has the DNA TGTGCCAGCTCACCGGAGGGGTTCGAAGCTTTCTTT. This codes for CASSPEGFEAFF.

About this clone: Other DNA sequences in the same sample also yield this CDR3. The chain couples TRBV9 to TRBJ2-7, with a tentative D call TRBD2 (5 bases). Trimming cost V 0 bases and J 1 base, with 8 bases left between them. The CDR3 loop spans 14 amino acids. Per the germline V gene, CDR1 is SGDLS and CDR2 is YYNGEE. The CDR3 loop is CASSVGLASYEQYF. The CDR3 nucleotides are TGTGCCAGCAGCGTAGGTCTAGCATCCTACGAGCAGTACTTC.

This chain links TRBV5-1 with TRBJ2-1, with 10 bases identical to TRBD2. V lost 5 bases to trimming and J lost 4 bases; unmatched junction nucleotides: 6. This CDR3 contains 15 residues. Germline V lookup: CDR1 SGHRS, CDR2 YFSETQ. The CDR3 bases are TGCGCCAGCAGGGCAGGACTAGCGGAATACAATGAGCAGTTCTTC. It encodes CASRAGLAEYNEQFF.

The CDR3 reads CASSPGIKDTQYF. In nucleotides, the CDR3 is TGTGCCAGCAGTCCCGGGATAAAAGATACGCAGTATTTT. V and J are TRBV6-4 and TRBJ2-3, with a possible D match to TRBD2 (5 bases). The CDR3 runs 13 residues. The germline gives CDR1 MRHNA, CDR2 SNTAGT. Deletions cut 5 bases from V and 5 bases from J, with 11 bases between.

This chain joins TRBV18 and TRBJ2-7; perhaps TRBD1 as D (6 bases). Trimming removed 5 bases at V and 3 bases at J, with 11 bases between. Per germline, CDR1 KGHSH and CDR2 LQKENI. CDR3 length: 13 residues. CDR3 amino acids: CASSAGQNYEQYF. The CDR3 coding sequence is TGTGCCAGCTCAGCTGGACAGAACTACGAGCAGTACTTC.

V and J are TRBV18 and TRBJ1-1; D ambiguous. Germline V CDR1 and CDR2: KGHSH, LQKENI. The germline V and J ends were trimmed by 8 bases and 1 base, with 14 bases remaining between them. The CDR3 covers 14 residues. DNA of the CDR3: TGTGCCAGCCGGAACTCAGGCGGGAACACTGAAGCTTTCTTT. Protein sequence: CASRNSGGNTEAFF. The full variable domain, rest sourced from reference TRBV18 and TRBJ1-1, is NAGVMQNPRHLVRRRGQEARLRCSPMKGHSHVYWYRQLPEEGLKFMVYLQKENIIDESGMPKERFSAEFPKEGPSILRIQQVVRGDSAAYFCASRNSGGNTEAFFGQGTRLTVV.

With regard to this clone: Within the sample, other DNA sequences also encode this same CDR3. CDR3 loop: CASSLANYGYTF. The CDR3 bases are TGTGCCAGCAGCTTGGCAAACTATGGCTACACCTTC. This chain uses TRBV5-6 with TRBJ1-2, with no clear D. Germline assignment: CDR1 SGHDT and CDR2 YYEEEE. V shed 0 bases and J shed 2 bases, with 2 bases lying between them. This CDR3 comprises 12 residues.

The chain joins TRBV5-1 to TRBJ2-5, with D uncertain. CDR1 and CDR2 from the germline V gene are SGHRS and YFSETQ. Trimming cost V 0 bases and J 3 bases, with 9 bases left between them. The CDR3 extends over 14 amino acids. In DNA, the CDR3 is TGCGCCAGCAGCTTGGCTACAGCTAAAGAGACCCAGTACTTC. Amino acid sequence: CASSLATAKETQYF.

V gene TRBV9 combines with J gene TRBJ1-1; tentative D call: TRBD1 (6 bases). This CDR3 has 13 amino acids. Deletions cut 5 bases from V and 4 bases from J, with 12 bases between. Per the germline V gene, CDR1 is SGDLS and CDR2 is YYNGEE. In DNA, the CDR3 is TGTGCCAGCAGTAGAACAGGGCCCACTGAAGCTTTCTTT. Protein sequence: CASSRTGPTEAFF.

The chain couples TRBV18 to TRBJ2-1, with TRBD2 matching over 12 bases. Germline CDR1 KGHSH, CDR2 LQKENI. The V gene end was trimmed by 3 bases and the J gene end by 6 bases; junction bases not matched to a gene: 6. This CDR3 region has 16 residues. The CDR3: CASSPPTSGRSNEQFF. The CDR3 DNA follows: TGTGCCAGCTCACCTCCAACTAGCGGGAGGTCCAATGAGCAGTTCTTC.

The rearrangement links TRBV18 to TRBJ2-5; 8 bases fit TRBD1. Germline CDR1 and CDR2: KGHSH and LQKENI. There are 13 residues in the CDR3. Trimming took 4 bases from V and 5 from J; bases not matched to a gene: 3. The CDR3 DNA reads as TGTGCCAGCTCACAGGACAGGGAGGAGACCCAGTACTTC. This encodes CASSQDREETQYF. The complete variable domain, with remaining parts taken from reference TRBV18 and TRBJ2-5, reads NAGVMQNPRHLVRRRGQEARLRCSPMKGHSHVYWYRQLPEEGLKFMVYLQKENIIDESGMPKERFSAEFPKEGPSILRIQQVVRGDSAAYFCASSQDREETQYFGPGTRLLVL.

On this clone itself: Other DNA sequences within the sample encode an identical CDR3. The chain is built from TRBV7-2 and TRBJ2-1; D not resolved. The germline V gene encodes CDR1 SGHTA and CDR2 FQGNSA. With 5 bases removed from V and 0 bases from J, the gap between germline ends came to 11 bases. This CDR3 has 15 amino acids. The DNA of the CDR3 is TGTGCCAGCAGCCTCAGCGCCAGCTCCTACAATGAGCAGTTCTTC. Protein sequence: CASSLSASSYNEQFF. Full variable domain (missing parts from reference TRBV7-2 and TRBJ2-1): GAGVSQSPSNKVTEKGKDVELRCDPISGHTALYWYRQSLGQGLEFLIYFQGNSAPDKSGLPSDRFSAERTGGSVSTLTIQRTQQEDSAVYLCASSLSASSYNEQFFGPGTRLTVL.

The CDR3 here is CSVGTSYNEQFF. CDR3 coding DNA: TGCAGCGTAGGGACTAGTTACAATGAGCAGTTCTTC. V is TRBV29-1 and J is TRBJ2-1; 8 bases fit TRBD2. There are 12 residues in the CDR3. Germline trimming cut 6 bases from V and 4 bases from J; bases unmatched to any gene: 2. Germline lookup yields CDR1 SQVTM and CDR2 ANQGSEA.

V is TRBV7-9 and J is TRBJ1-1, with D possibly matching TRBD1 (6 bases). V was clipped by 3 bases and J by 3 bases, with 11 bases between them. The CDR3 extends over 14 amino acids. The germline gives CDR1 SEHNR, CDR2 FQNEAQ (reference sequence). The CDR3: CASSFQGWDTEAFF. CDR3 coding DNA: TGTGCCAGCAGCTTCCAGGGGTGGGACACTGAAGCTTTCTTT.

The genes are TRBV11-2 and TRBJ1-3; D gene uncertain. The V and J ends lost 2 bases and 0 bases respectively, with 11 bases between them. Looked up from germline, CDR1 is SGHAT and CDR2 is FQNNGV. The CDR3 contains 16 residues. This CDR3 is CASSLSRRISGNTIYF. CDR3 DNA: TGTGCCAGCAGCTTATCCCGGCGGATCTCTGGAAACACCATATATTTT.

This chain uses TRBV14 with TRBJ2-7; the D gene is possibly TRBD1 (6 bases). This CDR3 contains 15 residues. Per the germline V gene, CDR1 is SGHDN and CDR2 is FVKESK. V was clipped by 2 bases and J by 5 bases, with 16 bases between them. CDR3 region: CASSQYGRGGDEQYF. The CDR3 DNA follows: TGTGCCAGCAGCCAATACGGCAGGGGTGGCGACGAGCAGTACTTC.

As regards this clone: The identical CDR3 is also encoded by other nucleotide sequences in the sample. This sequence joins TRBV28 and TRBJ1-2; a possible D gene is TRBD1 (6 bases). V was pared by 3 bases and J by 5 bases, with 7 bases between. Germline assignment: CDR1 MDHEN and CDR2 SYDVKM. This CDR3 spans 12 amino acids. CDR3 loop: CASSLQGYGYTF. CDR3 DNA: TGTGCCAGCAGTTTGCAGGGGTATGGCTACACCTTC.